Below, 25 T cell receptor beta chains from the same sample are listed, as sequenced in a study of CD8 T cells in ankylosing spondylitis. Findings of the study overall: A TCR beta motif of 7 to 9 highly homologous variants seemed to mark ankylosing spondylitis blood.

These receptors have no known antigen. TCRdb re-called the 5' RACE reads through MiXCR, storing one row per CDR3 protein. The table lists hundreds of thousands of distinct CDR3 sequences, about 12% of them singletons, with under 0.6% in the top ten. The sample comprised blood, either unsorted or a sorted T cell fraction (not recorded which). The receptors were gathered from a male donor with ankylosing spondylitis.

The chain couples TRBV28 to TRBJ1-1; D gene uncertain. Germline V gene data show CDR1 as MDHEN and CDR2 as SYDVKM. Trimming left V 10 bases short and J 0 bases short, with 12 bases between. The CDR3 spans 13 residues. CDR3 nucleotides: TGTGCCACTCTAACAGAGGTGAACACTGAAGCTTTCTTT. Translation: CATLTEVNTEAFF.

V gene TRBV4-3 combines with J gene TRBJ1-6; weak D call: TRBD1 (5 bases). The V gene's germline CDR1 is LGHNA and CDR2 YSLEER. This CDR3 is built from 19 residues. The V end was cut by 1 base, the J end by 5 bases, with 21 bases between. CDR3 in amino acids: CASSQAHTSSDTDNSPLHF. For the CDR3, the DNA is TGCGCCAGCAGCCAAGCTCACACGTCTTCGGACACCGATAATTCACCCCTCCACTTT.

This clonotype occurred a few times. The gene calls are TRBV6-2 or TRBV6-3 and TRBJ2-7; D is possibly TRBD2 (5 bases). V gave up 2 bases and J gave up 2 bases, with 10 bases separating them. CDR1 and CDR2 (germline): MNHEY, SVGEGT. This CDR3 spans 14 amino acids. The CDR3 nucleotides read TGTGCCAGCAGTTACCCGGACGGGACCTACGAGCAGTACTTC. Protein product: CASSYPDGTYEQYF.

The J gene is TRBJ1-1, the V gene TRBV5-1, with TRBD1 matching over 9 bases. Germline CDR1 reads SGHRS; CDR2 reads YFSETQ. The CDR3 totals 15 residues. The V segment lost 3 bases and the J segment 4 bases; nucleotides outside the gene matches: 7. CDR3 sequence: CASSYWDREFTEAFF. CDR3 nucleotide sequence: TGCGCCAGCAGCTACTGGGACAGGGAATTCACTGAAGCTTTCTTT.

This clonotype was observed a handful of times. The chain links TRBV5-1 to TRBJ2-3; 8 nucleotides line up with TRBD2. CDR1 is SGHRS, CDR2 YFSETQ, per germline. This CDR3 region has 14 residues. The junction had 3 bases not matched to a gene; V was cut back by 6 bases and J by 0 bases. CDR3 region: CASISSGSTDTQYF. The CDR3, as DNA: TGCGCCAGCATCTCTAGCGGGAGCACAGATACGCAGTATTTT.

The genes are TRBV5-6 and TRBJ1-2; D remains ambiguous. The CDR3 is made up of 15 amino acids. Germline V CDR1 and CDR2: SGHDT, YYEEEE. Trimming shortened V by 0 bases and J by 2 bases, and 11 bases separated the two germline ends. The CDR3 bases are TGTGCCAGCAGCTTGGTAGCCAGGAAAAACTATGGCTACACCTTC. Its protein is CASSLVARKNYGYTF.

The chain's CDR3 is CASSRIQSPLHF. The DNA of the CDR3 is TGTGCCAGCAGCCGTATACAGTCACCCCTCCACTTT. The chain recombines TRBV6-6 with TRBJ1-6; no definite D call. The CDR3 sequence is 12 residues long. V was clipped by 6 bases and J by 10 bases, with 10 bases between them. Germline V CDR1 and CDR2: MNHNY, SVGAGI (reference sequence).

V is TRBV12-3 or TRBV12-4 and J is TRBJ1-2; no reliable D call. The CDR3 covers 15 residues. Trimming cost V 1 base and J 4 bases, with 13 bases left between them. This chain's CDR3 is CASSLVRSDRYGYTF. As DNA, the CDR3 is TGTGCCAGCAGTTTAGTCCGTTCCGACCGCTATGGCTACACCTTC.

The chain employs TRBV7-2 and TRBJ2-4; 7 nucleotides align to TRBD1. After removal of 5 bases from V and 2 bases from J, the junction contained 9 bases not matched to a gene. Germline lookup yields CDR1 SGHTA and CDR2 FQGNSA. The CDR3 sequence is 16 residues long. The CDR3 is CASSPLYRGTKNIQYF. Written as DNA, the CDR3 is TGTGCCAGCAGCCCACTCTACAGGGGAACCAAAAACATTCAGTACTTC.

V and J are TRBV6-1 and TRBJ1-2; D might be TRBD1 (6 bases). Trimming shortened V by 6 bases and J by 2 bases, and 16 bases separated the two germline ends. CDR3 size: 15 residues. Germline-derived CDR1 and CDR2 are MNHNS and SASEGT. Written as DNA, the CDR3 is TGTGCCAGCAGGCCTGACAGGCTCCAGAACTATGGCTACACCTTC. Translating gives CASRPDRLQNYGYTF.

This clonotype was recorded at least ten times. The CDR3 DNA follows: TGTGCCAGCAGTTTAAATTGGGCAGGGGGGACCGGGGAGCTGTTTTTT. Translated: CASSLNWAGGTGELFF. The rearrangement uses TRBV12-3 or TRBV12-4 and TRBJ2-2; TRBD1 is a possible D gene (7 bases). This CDR3 has 16 amino acids. V lost 2 bases, J lost 5 bases, and 15 bases lay in between.

This CDR3 is CASANGRSYEQYF. The CDR3, as DNA: TGTGCCAGTGCAAACGGGAGGAGTTACGAGCAGTACTTC. The chain carries TRBV19 and TRBJ2-7; 7 bases align to TRBD2. Germline values: CDR1 LNHDA, CDR2 SQIVND (reference sequence). V lost 8 bases, J lost 4 bases, and 8 bases stayed unmatched. The CDR3 covers 13 residues.

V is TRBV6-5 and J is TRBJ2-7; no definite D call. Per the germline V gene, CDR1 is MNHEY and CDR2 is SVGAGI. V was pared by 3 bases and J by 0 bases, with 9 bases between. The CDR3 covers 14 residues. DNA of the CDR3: TGTGCCAGCAGTTATCTGGCAAGCTCCTACGAGCAGTACTTC. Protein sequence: CASSYLASSYEQYF.

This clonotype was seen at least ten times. CDR3 protein: CSAAGGLAPYF. CDR3 in DNA: TGCAGTGCAGCAGGGGGCCTTGCGCCGTACTTC. The chain uses TRBV20-1 and TRBJ2-7, with 8 bases lining up with TRBD1. Germline V gene lookup returns CDR1 DFQATT and CDR2 SNEGSKA (reference sequence). V was pared by 6 bases and J by 12 bases, with 10 bases of the junction left unmatched. The CDR3 contains 11 residues.

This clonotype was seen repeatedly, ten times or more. CDR3 in amino acids: CASSFSGFSVAKNIQYF. Written as DNA, the CDR3 is TGTGCCAGCAGCTTTTCGGGGTTTTCGGTAGCCAAAAACATTCAGTACTTC. The V and J genes are TRBV7-2 and TRBJ2-4, with D possibly TRBD2 on 5 matching bases. The germline CDR1 and CDR2 sequences are SGHTA and FQGNSA. The V gene lost 3 bases and the J gene lost 0 bases, with 15 bases spanning the gap. This CDR3 is built from 17 residues.

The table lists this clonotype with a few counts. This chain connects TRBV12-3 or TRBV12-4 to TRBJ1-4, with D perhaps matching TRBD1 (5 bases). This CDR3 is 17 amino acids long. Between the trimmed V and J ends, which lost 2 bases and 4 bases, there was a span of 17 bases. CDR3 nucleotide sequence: TGTGCCAGCAGTTTAAGGGGTCGGGCGGGAAGTAATGAAAAACTGTTTTTT. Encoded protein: CASSLRGRAGSNEKLFF.

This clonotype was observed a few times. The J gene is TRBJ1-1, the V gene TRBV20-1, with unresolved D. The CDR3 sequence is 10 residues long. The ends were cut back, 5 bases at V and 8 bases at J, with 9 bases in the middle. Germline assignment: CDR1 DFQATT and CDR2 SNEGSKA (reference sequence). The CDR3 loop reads CSADNREAFF. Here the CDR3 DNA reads TGCAGTGCTGACAACCGGGAAGCTTTCTTT.

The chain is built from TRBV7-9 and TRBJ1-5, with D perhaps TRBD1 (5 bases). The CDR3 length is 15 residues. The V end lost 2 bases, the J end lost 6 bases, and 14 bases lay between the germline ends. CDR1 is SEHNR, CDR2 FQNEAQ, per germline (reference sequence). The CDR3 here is CASSLWGTIGQPQHF. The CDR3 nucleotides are TGTGCCAGCAGCTTATGGGGGACGATCGGTCAGCCCCAGCATTTT.

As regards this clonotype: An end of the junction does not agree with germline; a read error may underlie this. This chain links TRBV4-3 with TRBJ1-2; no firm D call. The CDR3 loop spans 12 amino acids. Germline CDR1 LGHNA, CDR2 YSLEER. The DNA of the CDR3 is TGCGCCAGCAGCCAAGATTACCGGGTTGTTGCGTTC. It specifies CASSQDYRVVAF.

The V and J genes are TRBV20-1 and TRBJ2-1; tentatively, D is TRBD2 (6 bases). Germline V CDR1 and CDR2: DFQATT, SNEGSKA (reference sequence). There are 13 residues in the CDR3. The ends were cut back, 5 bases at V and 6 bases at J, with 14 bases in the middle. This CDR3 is CSAQRGLSNEQFF. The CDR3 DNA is TGCAGTGCTCAAAGAGGACTATCCAATGAGCAGTTCTTC.

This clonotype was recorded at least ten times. CDR3 nucleotide sequence: TGTGCCAGCAGTTTAGAAGGGACAAACGGCGAGCAGTACTTC. Translation gives CASSLEGTNGEQYF. The genes are TRBV6-5 and TRBJ2-7, with a weak D call TRBD1 (6 bases). Looked up from germline, CDR1 is MNHEY and CDR2 is SVGAGI. Trimming removed 4 bases at V and 6 bases at J, with 16 bases between. This CDR3 is built from 14 residues.

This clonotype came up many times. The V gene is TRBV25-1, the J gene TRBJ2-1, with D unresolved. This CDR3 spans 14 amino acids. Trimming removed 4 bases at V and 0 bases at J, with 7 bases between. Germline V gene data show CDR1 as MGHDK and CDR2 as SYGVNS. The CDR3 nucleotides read TGTGCCAGCAGTGGGTCTAACTCCTACAATGAGCAGTTCTTC. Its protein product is CASSGSNSYNEQFF. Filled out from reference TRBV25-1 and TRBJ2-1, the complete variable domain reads EADIYQTPRYLVIGTGKKITLECSQTMGHDKMYWYQQDPGMELHLIHYSYGVNSTEKGDLSSESTVSRIRTEHFPLTLESARPSHTSQYLCASSGSNSYNEQFFGPGTRLTVL.

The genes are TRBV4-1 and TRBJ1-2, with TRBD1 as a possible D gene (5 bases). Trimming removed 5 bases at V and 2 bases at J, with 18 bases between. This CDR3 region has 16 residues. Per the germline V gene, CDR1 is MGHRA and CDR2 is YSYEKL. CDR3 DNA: TGCGCCAGCAGCTTTACGGGGCAGCCAGGGAACTATGGCTACACCTTC. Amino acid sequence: CASSFTGQPGNYGYTF.

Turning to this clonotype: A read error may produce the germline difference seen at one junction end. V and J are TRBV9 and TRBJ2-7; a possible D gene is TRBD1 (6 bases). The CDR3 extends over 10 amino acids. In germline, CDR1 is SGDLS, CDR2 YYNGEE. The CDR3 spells CASSTTGPNF. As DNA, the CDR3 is TGTGCCAGCAGCACGACAGGCCCCAACTTC.

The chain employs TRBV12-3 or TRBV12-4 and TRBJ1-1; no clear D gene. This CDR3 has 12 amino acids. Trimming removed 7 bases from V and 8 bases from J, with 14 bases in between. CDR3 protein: CASMADRPEAFF. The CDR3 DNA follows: TGTGCCAGCATGGCAGACCGACCGGAAGCTTTCTTT.